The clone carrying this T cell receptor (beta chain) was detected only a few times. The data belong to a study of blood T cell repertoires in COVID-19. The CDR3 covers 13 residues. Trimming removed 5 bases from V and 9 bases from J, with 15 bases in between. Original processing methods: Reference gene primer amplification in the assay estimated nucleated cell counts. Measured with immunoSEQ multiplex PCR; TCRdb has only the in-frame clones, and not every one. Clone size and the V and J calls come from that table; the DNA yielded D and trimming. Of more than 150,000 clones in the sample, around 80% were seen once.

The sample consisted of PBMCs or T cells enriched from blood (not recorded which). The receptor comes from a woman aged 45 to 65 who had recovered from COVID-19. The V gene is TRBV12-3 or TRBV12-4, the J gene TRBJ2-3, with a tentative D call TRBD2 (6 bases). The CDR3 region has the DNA TGTGCCAGCAGTCTGGGGGGAAGCGGCACGCAGTATTTT. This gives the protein CASSLGGSGTQYF.